The table lists the clone carrying this TCR beta chain with a few counts. Its specificity is not known. These data are taken from a study of vaccination and CD4 T cells after COVID-19. Study in general: Post-vaccine specimens were obtained a median roughly 70 days after dose two (range 14 to 241).

Per the germline V gene, CDR1 is DFQATT and CDR2 is SNEGSKA (reference sequence). V dropped 6 bases and J dropped 0 bases, with 12 bases sitting between them. The CDR3 is made up of 14 amino acids. The study sequenced cultured CD4+ T cell DNA using the Oncomine TCR Beta short-read assay. One entry per CDR3 protein, called by TCRdb with MiXCR from the PCR reads. The table has around 3,000 distinct CDR3 sequences, 25% to 30% seen once. Sample treatment: roughly 11-day PBMC culture with coronavirus spike peptide pools or control peptides (ViraFEST assay). The unexposed donor's CD4+ T cells were collected before the COVID-19 pandemic (2011-2018). Culture conditions combined around 2 million PBMCs per well with 9 to 10 IU/ml IL-2 and roughly 9.1 ug/ml peptide pools. Following culture for around 10 days, CD4+ T cells were isolated by negative selection. From unexposed donors, CD4+ T cells were probed, cells permitting, with SARS-CoV-2 S/N and four cold-coronavirus spikes.

The J gene is TRBJ2-1, the V gene TRBV20-1; the D gene is possibly TRBD2 (6 bases). This receptor was identified in a human donor in good health. The sequenced material came from CD4+ T cells from blood, cultured in vitro. The DNA of the CDR3 is TGCAGTGCCACACTAGCTAGCTCCTACAATGAGCAGTTCTTC. It is translated as CSATLASSYNEQFF.